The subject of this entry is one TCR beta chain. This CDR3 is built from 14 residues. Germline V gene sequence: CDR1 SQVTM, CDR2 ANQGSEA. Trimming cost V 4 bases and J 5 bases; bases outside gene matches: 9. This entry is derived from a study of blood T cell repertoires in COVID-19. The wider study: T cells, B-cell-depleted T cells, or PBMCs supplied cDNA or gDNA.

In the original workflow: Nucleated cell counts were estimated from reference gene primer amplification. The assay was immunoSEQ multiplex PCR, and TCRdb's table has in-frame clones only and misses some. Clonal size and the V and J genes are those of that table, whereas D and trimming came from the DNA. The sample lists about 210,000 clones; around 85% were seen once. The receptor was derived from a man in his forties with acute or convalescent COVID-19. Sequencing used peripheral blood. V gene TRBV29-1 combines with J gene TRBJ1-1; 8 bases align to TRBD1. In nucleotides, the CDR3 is TGCAGCGTTGGAACTAACACAGGGGGGACTGAAGCTTTCTTT. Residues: CSVGTNTGGTEAFF.